Sequencing of this T cell receptor beta chain was carried out in a study of CD8+ T cells in alopecia areata. Whole-study context: Treatment with tofacitinib (6 to 18 months) was followed by 6 months off drug.

Isolated RNA was reverse transcribed into cDNA used as the sequencing template. Clones were sequenced by immunoSEQ multiplex PCR, and TCRdb holds only the in-frame ones, with some missing. The sample includes about 190,000 clones, roughly 60% seen only once; the top ten take 1%. Germline CDR1 is SQVTM and CDR2 is ANQGSEA. The CDR3 covers 14 residues. V was pared by 6 bases and J by 0 bases, with 12 bases between. Treatment in this sample: oral pan-JAK inhibitor, 5-10 mg twice daily. The source of this sequence is a human donor with alopecia areata. The sequenced sample was CD4+ T cells sorted from blood, obtained at week 24, from a patient treated with tofacitinib. The V and J genes are TRBV29-1 and TRBJ2-1, with D unresolved. This chain's CDR3 is CSVTNMSSYNEQFF. The CDR3 DNA follows: TGCAGCGTCACGAACATGAGCTCCTACAATGAGCAGTTCTTC.